Included here is one T cell receptor (beta chain) sequence, with context. Repertoires were generated with immunoSEQ multiplex PCR, while TCRdb's copy carries only in-frame clones and drops some. The data contain 35,000 to 45,000 clones, roughly 82% of them seen just once; the ten biggest clones take up about 6.8%. These data belong to a study of PD-L1 blockade in urothelial cancer. Turning to the study itself: Analyses were performed on blood at 3 weeks after treatment start (the second dose) and at 6 weeks.

The germline gives CDR1 LGHNA, CDR2 YNFKEQ. V was clipped by 0 bases and J by 2 bases; unmatched bases: 4. There are 17 residues in the CDR3. Time point here: pretreatment peripheral blood. This receptor was identified in a man in his 60s with urothelial cancer. The chain couples TRBV4-2 to TRBJ2-5, with TRBD2 matching over 12 bases. The starting material was PBMCs, obtained around atezolizumab (anti-PD-L1) treatment. CDR3 sequence reads: CASSQDPLAGGQETQYF. In nucleotides, the CDR3 is TGTGCCAGCAGCCAAGATCCGCTAGCGGGGGGGCAAGAGACCCAGTACTTC.